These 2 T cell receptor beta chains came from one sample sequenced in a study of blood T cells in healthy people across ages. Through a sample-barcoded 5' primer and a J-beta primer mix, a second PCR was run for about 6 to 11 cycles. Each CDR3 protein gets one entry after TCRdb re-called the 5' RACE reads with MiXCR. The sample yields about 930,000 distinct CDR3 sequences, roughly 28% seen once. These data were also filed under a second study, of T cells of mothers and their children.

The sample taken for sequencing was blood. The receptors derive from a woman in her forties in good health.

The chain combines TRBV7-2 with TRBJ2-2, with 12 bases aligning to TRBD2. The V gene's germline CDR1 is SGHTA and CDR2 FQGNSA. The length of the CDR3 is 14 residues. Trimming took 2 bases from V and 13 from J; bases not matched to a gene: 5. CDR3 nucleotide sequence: TGTGCCAGCAGCTTACCTAGCGGGGGGGCCCGGCTGTTTTTT. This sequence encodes CASSLPSGGARLFF. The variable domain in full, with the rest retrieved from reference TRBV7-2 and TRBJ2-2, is GAGVSQSPSNKVTEKGKDVELRCDPISGHTALYWYRQSLGQGLEFLIYFQGNSAPDKSGLPSDRFSAERTGGSVSTLTIQRTQQEDSAVYLCASSLPSGGARLFFGEGSRLTVL.

CDR3 region: CASSLDWGEAFF. In DNA form, the CDR3 reads TGTGCCAGCAGCTTAGACTGGGGAGAAGCTTTCTTT. The V call is TRBV7-9, the J call TRBJ1-1, with D unresolved. The CDR3 length is 12 residues. Germline V gene data show CDR1 as SEHNR and CDR2 as FQNEAQ (reference sequence). V was clipped by 1 base and J by 8 bases, with 8 bases between them.